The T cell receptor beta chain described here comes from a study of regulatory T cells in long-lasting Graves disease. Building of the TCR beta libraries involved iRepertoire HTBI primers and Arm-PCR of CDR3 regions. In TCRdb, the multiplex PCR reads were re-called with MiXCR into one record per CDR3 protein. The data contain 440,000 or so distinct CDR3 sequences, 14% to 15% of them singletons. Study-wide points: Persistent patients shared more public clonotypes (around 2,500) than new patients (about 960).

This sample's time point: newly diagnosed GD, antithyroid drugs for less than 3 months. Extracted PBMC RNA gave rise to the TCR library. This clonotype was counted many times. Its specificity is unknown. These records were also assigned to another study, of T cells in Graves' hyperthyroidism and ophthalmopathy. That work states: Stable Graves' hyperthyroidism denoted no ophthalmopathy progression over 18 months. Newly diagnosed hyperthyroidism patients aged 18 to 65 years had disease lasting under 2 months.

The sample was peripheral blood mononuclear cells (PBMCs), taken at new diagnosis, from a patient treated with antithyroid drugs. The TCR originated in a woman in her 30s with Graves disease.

CDR3 nucleotides: TGTGCCTGGAAGGAGGGGCTTGTTTCACCCCTCCACTTT. It translates to CAWKEGLVSPLHF. The gene calls are TRBV30 and TRBJ1-6; D perhaps matches TRBD1 (5 bases). Germline V gives CDR1 GTSNPN, CDR2 SVGIG (reference sequence). Trimming took 4 bases from V and 9 from J, leaving 13 bases between them. This CDR3 has 13 residues.